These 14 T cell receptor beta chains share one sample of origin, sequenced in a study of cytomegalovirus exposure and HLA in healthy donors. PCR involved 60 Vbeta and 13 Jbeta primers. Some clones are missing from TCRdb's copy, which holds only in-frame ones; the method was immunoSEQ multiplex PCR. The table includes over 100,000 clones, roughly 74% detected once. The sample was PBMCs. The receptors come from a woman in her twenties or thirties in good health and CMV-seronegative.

The CDR3 protein is CASSPQGGHYGYTF. The DNA for the CDR3 is TGTGCCAGCAGTCCACAGGGGGGCCACTATGGCTACACCTTC. This chain connects TRBV2 to TRBJ1-2, with TRBD1 identical over 8 bases. Germline loops: CDR1 SNHLY, CDR2 FYNNEI. With V trimmed by 5 bases and J by 3 bases, 5 bases remained unmatched. The CDR3 totals 14 residues.

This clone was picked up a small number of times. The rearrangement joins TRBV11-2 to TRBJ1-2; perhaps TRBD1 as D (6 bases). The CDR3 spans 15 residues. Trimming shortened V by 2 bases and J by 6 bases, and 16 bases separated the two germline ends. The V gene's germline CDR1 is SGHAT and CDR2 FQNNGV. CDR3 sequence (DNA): TGTGCCAGCAGCTTATGGTCAGGGGAAGGGCATGGCTACACCTTC. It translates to CASSLWSGEGHGYTF.

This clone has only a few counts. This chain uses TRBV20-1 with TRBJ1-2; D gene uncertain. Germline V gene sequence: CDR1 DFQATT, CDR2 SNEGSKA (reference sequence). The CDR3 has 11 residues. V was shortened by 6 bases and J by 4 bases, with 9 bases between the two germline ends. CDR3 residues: CSAWSSYGYTF. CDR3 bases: TGCAGTGCATGGTCGAGCTATGGCTACACCTTC.

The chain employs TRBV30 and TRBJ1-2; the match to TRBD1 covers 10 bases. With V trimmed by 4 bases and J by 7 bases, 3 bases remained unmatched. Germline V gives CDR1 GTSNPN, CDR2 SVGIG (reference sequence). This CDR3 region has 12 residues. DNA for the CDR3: TGTGCCTGGACGGGACAGGGGTGTGGCTACACCTTC. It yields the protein CAWTGQGCGYTF.

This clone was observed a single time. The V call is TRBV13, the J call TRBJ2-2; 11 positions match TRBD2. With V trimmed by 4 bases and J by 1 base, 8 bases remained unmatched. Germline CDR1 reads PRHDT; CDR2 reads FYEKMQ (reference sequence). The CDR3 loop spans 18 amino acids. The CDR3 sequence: CASSSSGTSGLNTGELFF. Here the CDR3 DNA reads TGTGCCAGCAGCTCGTCCGGGACTAGCGGCTTGAACACCGGGGAGCTGTTTTTT.

CDR3 amino acids: CASSYSGASGVYNEQFF. The CDR3 DNA reads as TGTGCCAGCAGCTATTCCGGGGCTAGCGGGGTTTACAATGAGCAGTTCTTC. V usage is TRBV9 and J usage is TRBJ2-1, with TRBD2 matching over 9 bases. Germline CDR1 is SGDLS and CDR2 is YYNGEE. CDR3 length equals 17 residues. V shed 4 bases and J 4 bases; nucleotides not matched to a gene: 12.

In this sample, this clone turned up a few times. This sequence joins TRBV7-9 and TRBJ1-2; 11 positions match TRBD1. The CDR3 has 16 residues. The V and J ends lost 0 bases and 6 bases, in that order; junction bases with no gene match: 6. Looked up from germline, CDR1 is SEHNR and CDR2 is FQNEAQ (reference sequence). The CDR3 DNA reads TGTGCCAGCAGCTTAGCGAGTAGGGACAGGGGGAATGGCTACACCTTC. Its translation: CASSLASRDRGNGYTF.

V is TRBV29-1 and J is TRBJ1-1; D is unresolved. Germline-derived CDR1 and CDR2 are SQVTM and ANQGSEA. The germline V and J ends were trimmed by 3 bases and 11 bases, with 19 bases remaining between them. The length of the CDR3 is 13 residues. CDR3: CSVDHPGGPFAFF. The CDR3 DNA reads TGCAGCGTTGATCACCCCGGAGGGCCTTTCGCTTTCTTT.

This CDR3 is CASSTTTGDPEAFF. The CDR3 region has the DNA TGTGCCAGTAGTACGACCACAGGGGACCCTGAAGCTTTCTTT. J is TRBJ1-1 and V is TRBV19; 7 bases match TRBD1. The germline V gene has CDR1 LNHDA and CDR2 SQIVND (reference sequence). The CDR3 consists of 14 residues. The V gene end was trimmed by 4 bases and the J gene end by 6 bases; junction bases not matched to a gene: 8.

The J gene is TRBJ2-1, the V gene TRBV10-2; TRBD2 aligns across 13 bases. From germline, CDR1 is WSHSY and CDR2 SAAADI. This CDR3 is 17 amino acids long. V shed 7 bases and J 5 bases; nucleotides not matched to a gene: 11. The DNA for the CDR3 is TGCGCCAGCACGGTTCGAACTAGCGGGAGGGCCCACAATGAGCAGTTCTTC. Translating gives CASTVRTSGRAHNEQFF.

The CDR3 loop is CASSLGAARGHEQYF. CDR3 DNA: TGTGCCAGCAGCTTAGGGGCAGCCAGGGGGCACGAGCAGTACTTC. V usage is TRBV7-2 and J usage is TRBJ2-7, with 8 bases lining up with TRBD1. The CDR3 sequence is 15 residues long. V gave up 1 base and J gave up 5 bases; unmatched junction bases: 7. Germline V CDR1 and CDR2: SGHTA, FQGNSA.

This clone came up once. The DNA of the CDR3 is TGTGCCAGTAGTTTCGAGAGGTCGAACACTGAAGCTTTCTTT. It codes for CASSFERSNTEAFF. The rearrangement joins TRBV19 to TRBJ1-1, with D hard to call. Trimming removed 5 bases at V and 1 base at J, with 11 bases between. The CDR3 loop spans 14 amino acids. Germline CDR1 is LNHDA and CDR2 is SQIVND (reference sequence).

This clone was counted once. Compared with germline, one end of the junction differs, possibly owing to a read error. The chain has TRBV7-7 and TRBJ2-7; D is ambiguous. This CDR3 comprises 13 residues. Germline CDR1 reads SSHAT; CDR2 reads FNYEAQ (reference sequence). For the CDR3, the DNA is TGTGCTAGCAGCCCCGCCGGTCACTACGAGCAGTACTTC. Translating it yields CASSPAGHYEQYF. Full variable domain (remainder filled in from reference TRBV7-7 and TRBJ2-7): GAGVSQSPRYKVTKRGQDVTLRCDPISSHATLYWYQQALGQGPEFLTYFNYEAQPDKSGLPSDRFSAERPEGSISTLTIQRTEQRDSAMYRCASSPAGHYEQYFGPGTRLTVT.

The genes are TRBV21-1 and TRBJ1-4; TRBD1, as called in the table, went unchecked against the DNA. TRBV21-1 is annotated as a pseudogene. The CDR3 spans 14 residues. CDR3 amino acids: CASSLHTTNEKLFF. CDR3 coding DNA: TGTGCCAGCAGCCTCCACACAACTAATGAAAAACTGTTTTTT.